This T cell receptor (beta chain) was recorded in a study of blood T cell repertoires in COVID-19. V trimming: 8 bases; J trimming: 3 bases; junction bases outside the gene matches: 6. The germline gives CDR1 GTSNPN, CDR2 SVGIG (reference sequence). The CDR3 has 12 amino acids. Authors' processing steps: Counts of nucleated cells, estimated from reference gene primer amplification, were obtained. Generated by immunoSEQ multiplex PCR, the TCRdb table keeps only in-frame clones and is missing some. V, J and clone size derive from that table, while D and trimming were established from the DNA sequence. The data contain some 250,000 clones, 80% to 90% of them singletons.

The receptor's source is a young man who had recovered from COVID-19. The sequencing input was peripheral blood. This rearrangement joins TRBV30 to TRBJ1-2, with TRBD1 identical over 7 bases. The CDR3 bases are TGTGCCAACGGACAGGAACACTATGGCTACACCTTC. This codes for CANGQEHYGYTF. Full variable domain (missing parts from reference TRBV30 and TRBJ1-2): SQTIHQWPATLVQPVGSPLSLECTVEGTSNPNLYWYRQAAGRGLQLLFYSVGIGQISSEVPQNLSASRPQDRQFILSSKKLLLSDSGFYLCANGQEHYGYTFGSGTRLTVV.